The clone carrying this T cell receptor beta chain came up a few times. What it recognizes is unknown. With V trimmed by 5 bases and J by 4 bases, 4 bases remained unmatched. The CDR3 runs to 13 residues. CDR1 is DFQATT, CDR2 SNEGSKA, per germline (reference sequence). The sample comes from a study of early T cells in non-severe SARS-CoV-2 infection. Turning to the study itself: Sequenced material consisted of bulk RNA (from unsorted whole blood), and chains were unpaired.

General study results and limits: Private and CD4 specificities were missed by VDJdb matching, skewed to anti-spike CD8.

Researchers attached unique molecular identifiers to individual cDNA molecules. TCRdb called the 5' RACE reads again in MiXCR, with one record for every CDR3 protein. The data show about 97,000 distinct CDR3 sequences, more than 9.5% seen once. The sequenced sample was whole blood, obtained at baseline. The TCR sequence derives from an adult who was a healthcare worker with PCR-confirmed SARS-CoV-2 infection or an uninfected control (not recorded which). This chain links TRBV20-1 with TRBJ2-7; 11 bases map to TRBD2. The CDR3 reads CSALTSGIYEQYF. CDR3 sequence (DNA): TGCAGTGCTTTGACTAGCGGGATTTACGAGCAGTACTTC.